This is a list of T cell receptor beta chains from one sample in a study of blood T cell repertoires in COVID-19. The repertoire was sequenced with immunoSEQ multiplex PCR; TCRdb's copy has only in-frame clones and lacks some. The data hold about 350,000 clones, with over 75% observed a single time. Material: PBMCs or T cells enriched from blood (not recorded which). These receptors were obtained from a woman aged 25-40 years who had recovered from COVID-19. CDR3s leave out the opening cysteine and the closing phenylalanine or tryptophan. Only part of the rows carry a size: once, few, many, or a class if the clone is expanded.

v_gene	abundance	j_gene	CDR3aa
TRBV19	.	TRBJ1-3	ASRKGGGNTIY
TRBV28	.	TRBJ2-7	ASSPPGYEQY
TRBV18	.	TRBJ2-7	ASSLTLAGGSYEQY
TRBV10-3	.	TRBJ2-7	ATMGQGASEQY
TRBV3-1/TRBV3-2	.	TRBJ1-1	ASSQRGLGQNSGTEAF
TRBV24-1	.	TRBJ2-1	ATSDGRGGLRGNEQF
TRBV27	.	TRBJ1-5	ASSTRTEGGNQPQH
TRBV27	once	TRBJ2-3	ASSPRGTTDTQY
TRBV27	.	TRBJ1-5	ASSPGLSNQPQH
TRBV5-1	few	TRBJ2-2	ASSPRREELF
TRBV6-2/TRBV6-3	.	TRBJ1-1	ASSYTGGAF
TRBV7-6	.	TRBJ2-3	ASSQLQGRTDTQY
TRBV6-1	.	TRBJ2-7	ASSEGTGEPSYEQY
TRBV4-1	.	TRBJ2-1	ASSQGVNSPNEQF
TRBV19	.	TRBJ1-1	ASSLIRETTEAF
TRBV7-3	.	TRBJ2-2	ASSLAQVPGELF
TRBV10-3	.	TRBJ1-2	AISDGRHYGYT
TRBV11-1	.	TRBJ2-7	ASTFTGGLGKQY
TRBV28	.	TRBJ2-1	ASSPPRLGGDNEQF
TRBV24-1	.	TRBJ2-2	ATSPGGGPNTGELF
TRBV19	.	TRBJ1-1	ASNQHLNTEAF
TRBV5-1	.	TRBJ2-7	ASPATHSENEQY